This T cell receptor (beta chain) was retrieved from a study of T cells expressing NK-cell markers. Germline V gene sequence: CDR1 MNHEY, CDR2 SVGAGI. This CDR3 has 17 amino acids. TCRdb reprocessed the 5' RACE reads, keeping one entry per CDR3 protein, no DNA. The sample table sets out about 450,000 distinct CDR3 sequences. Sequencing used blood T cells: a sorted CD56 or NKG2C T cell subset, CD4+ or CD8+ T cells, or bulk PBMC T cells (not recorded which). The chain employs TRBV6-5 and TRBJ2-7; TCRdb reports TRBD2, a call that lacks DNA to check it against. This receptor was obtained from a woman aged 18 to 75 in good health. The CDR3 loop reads CASSYSLTSGSSHEQYF.